The following is a T cell receptor (beta chain) sequence with its context. This sample was included in a study of blood T cell repertoires in COVID-19. Study at large: Specimens from acute and convalescent COVID-19 originated in the United States, Italy and Spain. In each case, the material was cDNA or gDNA derived from T cells, B-cell-depleted T cells, or PBMCs.

CDR1 is MNHEY, CDR2 SMNVEV, per germline (reference sequence). The V segment lost 5 bases and the J segment 4 bases; nucleotides outside the gene matches: 6. The CDR3 length is 14 residues. Study processing details: Quantification of nucleated cells was approximated via reference gene primer amplification. TCRdb's copy holds only in-frame clones and misses some; the assay was immunoSEQ multiplex PCR. V, J and clone size reflect that table, while D and trimming were determined from the DNA. The sample comprises roughly 200,000 clones, over 85% of which are singletons, and 3% to 4% rests with the top ten. Those who participated ranged in age from about 18 to 89 years and resided in about two dozen US areas.

The TCR was taken from a woman under 40 with acute COVID-19. V is TRBV27 and J is TRBJ1-2; 8 bases are a match to TRBD1. Sample: PBMCs or T cells enriched from blood (not recorded which). The CDR3 DNA is TGTGCCAGCAGTCTTCTAGACAGGGGCTATGGCTACACCTTC. Translation: CASSLLDRGYGYTF.